The clone carrying this TCR beta chain has a count of ten or more. The antigen is unknown. Trimming removed 0 bases at V and 5 bases at J, with 10 bases between. Germline loops: CDR1 MGHRA, CDR2 YSYEKL. The CDR3 extends over 14 amino acids. These data are taken from a study of T cells in Graves' hyperthyroidism and ophthalmopathy. Amplified TCR beta CDR3 regions came from RNA transcripts. TCR CDR3 regions were first amplified by RT-PCR with HTBI primers. TCRdb recomputed calls from the multiplex PCR reads with MiXCR, one row per CDR3 protein. The repertoire holds roughly 420,000 distinct CDR3 sequences, with around a sixth as singletons. Subjects aged 18 to 65 presented with newly diagnosed hyperthyroidism of less than 2 months' duration. Overall study results and limits: Ophthalmopathy was predicted by the model a median of roughly 6 months ahead of onset.

V is TRBV4-1 and J is TRBJ1-1; a weak D match, TRBD1 (5 bases). The clonotype comes from a woman aged 18 to 35 with Graves' hyperthyroidism. The sequencing input was blood. CDR3 nucleotide sequence: TGCGCCAGCAGCCAAGAAGGGGCTGGGACTGAAGCTTTCTTT. As protein: CASSQEGAGTEAFF.